These T cell receptor beta chains were read from a single sample in a study of OX40 agonist ivuxolimab in advanced cancers. Profiling relied on immunoSEQ multiplex PCR, and the TCRdb table lists in-frame clones only, not all of them. The table has about 46,000 clones, roughly 86% seen once. The starting material was CD4+ or CD8+ T cells sorted from blood, obtained in a trial of the OX40 agonist ivuxolimab. These receptors originate from an adult with an advanced solid tumor such as melanoma, head and neck, liver or kidney cancer. Each CDR3 is given with its conserved first and last residue. A D gene is named only where the DNA matches it firmly. Size is omitted from some rows. Given values are once, few, many or a class for expanded clones.

V	size	D	J	DNA	CDR3
TRBV5-1	few	.	TRBJ2-2	TGCGCCAGCAGCTTCACGGGTCCGAACACCGGGGAGCTGTTTTTT	CASSFTGPNTGELFF
TRBV4-1	.	TRBD2	TRBJ2-3	TGCGCCAGCAGGCCCCGGGACTATACTAAACCAGATACGCAGTATTTT	CASRPRDYTKPDTQYF
TRBV30	.	.	TRBJ1-1	TGTGCCTGGAGACGACAGGATCCGAACACTGAAGCTTTCTTT	CAWRRQDPNTEAFF
TRBV2	few	TRBD1	TRBJ1-6	TGTGCCAGCAGCTCTGGACAGGGTAATTCACCCCTCCACTTT	CASSSGQGNSPLHF
TRBV14	.	.	TRBJ1-1	TGTGCCAGCAGCCGCGGGAGCAAGGTTTGGACTGAAGCTTTCTTT	CASSRGSKVWTEAFF
TRBV25-1	.	.	TRBJ1-1	TGTGCCAGTCAAGGGGTTCCTGAAGCTTTCTTT	CASQGVPEAFF
TRBV9	.	.	TRBJ2-7	TGTGCCAGCAGCGTAGGAGGATCCAGCGGTTACGAGCAGTACTTC	CASSVGGSSGYEQYF
TRBV28	.	TRBD1	TRBJ2-3	TGTGCCAGCAGCTCCCTCCGGGACAGGGGAGCAGATACGCAGTATTTT	CASSSLRDRGADTQYF
TRBV6-4	.	TRBD2	TRBJ2-1	TGTGCCAGCAGTGAGTCTACTAGCGGGGCCAATGAGCAGTTCTTC	CASSESTSGANEQFF
TRBV9	.	.	TRBJ2-3	TGTGCCAGCAGCGCTGGGGGGCTCCTCACAGATACGCAGTATTTT	CASSAGGLLTDTQYF
TRBV4-3	.	.	TRBJ1-2	TGCGCCAGCAGCCAAGATCAGGGCGGCTATGGCTACACCTTC	CASSQDQGGYGYTF
TRBV2	once	TRBD1	TRBJ1-1	TGTGCCAGCACTTGGACAGGGGGTGCAGCGAACACTGAAGCTTTCTTT	CASTWTGGAANTEAFF
TRBV4-3	once	.	TRBJ1-5	TGCGCCAGCAGCCAAGATCTCATCAACACCAGCAATCAGCCCCAGCATTTT	CASSQDLINTSNQPQHF
TRBV7-8	.	.	TRBJ2-4	TGTGCCAGCAGCCCGAGGACAGCTCTAGCCAAAAACATTCAGTACTTC	CASSPRTALAKNIQYF
TRBV9	medium-sized	TRBD2	TRBJ2-3	TGTGCCAGCACCCTTAGGGCTAGCGGGAGTTTAGATACGCAGTATTTT	CASTLRASGSLDTQYF
TRBV4-3	few	.	TRBJ1-1	TGCGCCAGCAGAACTGGGAGTAGAGTCCGTAACACTGAAGCTTTCTTT	CASRTGSRVRNTEAFF
TRBV18	.	TRBD2	TRBJ2-3	TGTGCCAGCTCACCACGCCCCTACCGGGAGGAGGGCACAGATACGCAGTATTTT	CASSPRPYREEGTDTQYF
TRBV7-4	.	.	TRBJ2-7	TGTGCCAGCAGCTTAGGGGCGACAGCAGGAGCCTACGAGCAGTACTTC	CASSLGATAGAYEQYF
TRBV30	.	TRBD1	TRBJ1-2	TGTGCCTGGAGTGATGGGACAGCCTATGGCTACACCTTC	CAWSDGTAYGYTF
TRBV7-9	.	.	TRBJ2-3	TGTGCCAGCAGCTGGGCCTCAGATACGCAGTATTTT	CASSWASDTQYF
TRBV30	.	TRBD1	TRBJ2-2	TGTGCCTGGAGTGACAGGGGGCCCGGGGAGCTGTTTTTT	CAWSDRGPGELFF
TRBV2	.	.	TRBJ2-7	TGTGCCAGCAGTGAAGTGTACGAGCAGTACTTC	CASSEVYEQYF
TRBV7-7	.	TRBD2	TRBJ2-2	TGTGCCAGCAGCTTAGCCGGGGGGTCCGGGGAGCTGTTTTTT	CASSLAGGSGELFF
TRBV7-9	medium-sized	.	TRBJ2-4	TGTGCCAGCAGCTTAGTTGGGGGGGCCGGTGCCAAAAACATTCAGTACTTC	CASSLVGGAGAKNIQYF
TRBV4-2	once	TRBD2	TRBJ2-7	TGTGCCAGCAGCCAAGAAGCGGGGGGACTTCCCTACGAGCAGTACTTC	CASSQEAGGLPYEQYF
TRBV4-1	few	.	TRBJ1-1	TGTGCCAGCAGCCAAGGGACGGGTCAAAACACTGAAGCTTTCTTT	CASSQGTGQNTEAFF
TRBV9	.	TRBD2	TRBJ2-1	TGTGCCAGCAGCACCCCACTAGCGGGCCATTACAATGAGCAGTTCTTC	CASSTPLAGHYNEQFF
TRBV7-6	.	.	TRBJ2-5	TGTGCCAGCAGCCCTCCCCGAGCGGATGCAGTAATTGGAGAGACCCAGTACTTC	CASSPPRADAVIGETQYF
TRBV6-6	.	TRBD2	TRBJ2-3	TGTGCCAGCAGTTTCAAGCGGGGGGGCCTCTCAGATACGCAGTATTTT	CASSFKRGGLSDTQYF
TRBV7-8	.	.	TRBJ2-3	TGTGCCAGCAGCCGGGGACAACCAGATACGCAGTATTTT	CASSRGQPDTQYF
TRBV2	.	.	TRBJ1-2	TGTGCCAGCAGTACCAGACAGGATAAAAACTATGGCTACACCTTC	CASSTRQDKNYGYTF
TRBV19	.	.	TRBJ1-1	TGTGCCAGTAGTCTAGGACAGACTGAAGCTTTCTTT	CASSLGQTEAFF
TRBV19	.	.	TRBJ2-3	TGTGCCAGTAGTATAGGAGCTATTGGGGGCAGGCCTACCACAGATACGCAGTATTTT	CASSIGAIGGRPTTDTQYF